This record covers a single TCR beta chain. The V end was cut by 2 bases, the J end by 5 bases, with 10 bases between. This CDR3 spans 14 amino acids. The germline CDR1 and CDR2 sequences are DFQATT and SNEGSKA (reference sequence). This sample is drawn from a study of CD8 T cells in Susac syndrome. RNA totalling about 0.45 to 1 ug underwent reverse transcription with random hexamers. Amplification of TCR beta CDR3 across 54 Vbeta and 13 Jbeta was performed with immunoSEQ multiplex PCR. Each CDR3 protein is one row after TCRdb ran MiXCR on the immunoSEQ multiplex PCR reads. The repertoire holds 350,000 to 550,000 distinct CDR3 sequences, with 75% to 90% as singletons.

The receptor was derived from a human donor with multiple sclerosis. The sample consisted of CD8+ T cells from PBMCs. V gene TRBV20-1 combines with J gene TRBJ1-6; D is unresolved. This CDR3 reads CSARSEYDNSPLHF. As DNA, the CDR3 is TGCAGTGCTAGATCGGAATACGATAATTCACCCCTCCACTTT.